These T cell receptor beta chains were read from a single sample in a study of shared clonotypes between healthy human individuals. Method: immunoSEQ multiplex PCR; TCRdb's copy keeps in-frame clones and lacks some. In the table there are a few million clones, under 95% of which are singletons. Sequenced material: naive CD4+ T cells from PBMCs. Receptor source: a man aged 18-30 years in good health. Some clones in this sample may be carry-over from other donors' samples. Each CDR3 is given with its conserved first and last residue. D genes are given only for firm matches. Clone size appears in some rows only: once, few, many, or a class for an expanded clone.

>TRBD2|TRBJ2-3|-|TRBV9
CASSVRGEPDTQYF
TGTGCCAGCAGCGTACGGGGGGAGCCAGATACGCAGTATTTT
>-|TRBJ1-5|-|TRBV28
CASSPPPNQPQHF
TGTGCCAGCAGTCCCCCGCCCAATCAGCCCCAGCATTTT
>-|TRBJ1-3|once|TRBV6-6
CASRAYTGNTIYF
TGTGCCTCCCGGGCCTATACTGGAAACACCATATATTTT
>-|TRBJ2-4|few|TRBV5-1
CASSRQQDIQYF
TGCGCCAGCAGCAGACAGCAGGACATTCAGTACTTC
>TRBD1|TRBJ2-7|-|TRBV6-5
CATRQGAVEQYF
TGTGCCACCAGACAGGGGGCAGTCGAGCAGTACTTC
>-|TRBJ1-1|-|TRBV7-2
CASSSDGRNTEAFF
TGTGCCAGCAGCTCCGACGGACGTAACACTGAAGCTTTCTTT
>TRBD2|TRBJ2-1|-|TRBV18
CASSPRLILQLAGGPVEQFF
TGTGCCAGCTCACCTCGTCTCATCTTACAACTAGCGGGAGGGCCTGTTGAGCAGTTCTTC
>-|TRBJ1-3|-|TRBV7-9
CASSLQGPTRF
TGTGCCAGCAGCTTACAGGGGCCCACTCGTTTT
>-|TRBJ1-2|-|TRBV6-5
CASSPSQGPDYGYTF
TGTGCCAGCAGTCCCAGCCAGGGGCCGGACTATGGCTACACCTTC
>-|TRBJ2-1|-|TRBV19
CASRSVVSYNEQFF
TGTGCCAGTCGATCGGTAGTTTCTTACAATGAGCAGTTCTTC
>-|TRBJ1-4|-|TRBV2
CASSESTGRDEKLFF
TGTGCCAGCAGTGAGTCGACAGGAAGAGATGAAAAACTGTTTTTT
>TRBD2|TRBJ2-1|-|TRBV27
CASSNNRREFFF
TGTGCCAGCAGCAACAACCGGCGGGAGTTTTTCTTC
>TRBD2|TRBJ2-2|-|TRBV28
CASSIASGSGRELFF
TGTGCCAGCAGTATAGCTAGCGGGAGTGGTAGGGAGCTGTTTTTT
>TRBD1|TRBJ1-2|-|TRBV25-1
CASSDSGTGNDGYTF
TGTGCCAGCAGTGACTCCGGGACAGGGAATGACGGCTACACCTTC
>-|TRBJ2-3|once|TRBV19
CASAMTGITDTQYF
TGTGCCAGTGCAATGACAGGAATCACAGATACGCAGTATTTT
>-|TRBJ1-6|-|TRBV6-6
CASSLRAGRAPLHF
TGTGCCAGCAGCCTTAGGGCTGGGAGGGCGCCCCTCCACTTT
>TRBD2|TRBJ2-3|-|TRBV5-1
CASRGGSGTDTQYF
TGCGCCAGCAGGGGCGGGAGTGGCACAGATACGCAGTATTTT
>TRBD2|TRBJ2-7|-|TRBV28
CASSSISGAKPYEQYF
TGTGCCAGCAGTTCAATAAGCGGGGCGAAGCCCTACGAGCAGTACTTC
>-|TRBJ2-7|once|TRBV27
CASSYLPGYEQYF
TGTGCCAGCAGCTACCTACCAGGGTACGAGCAGTACTTC
>TRBD2|TRBJ2-1|-|TRBV10-2
CASSAAGGSYNEQFF
TGCGCCAGCAGTGCGGCGGGAGGCTCCTACAATGAGCAGTTCTTC
>TRBD2|TRBJ2-1|-|TRBV2
CASKVSGRNEQFF
TGTGCCAGCAAAGTTAGCGGGAGGAATGAGCAGTTCTTC
>-|TRBJ2-1|-|TRBV13
CASSLEQAGYNEQFF
TGTGCCAGCAGCTTAGAACAGGCGGGATACAATGAGCAGTTCTTC
>-|TRBJ1-3|-|TRBV2
CASSVGVSGNTIYF
TGTGCCAGCAGTGTCGGGGTTTCTGGAAACACCATATATTTT
>TRBD2|TRBJ2-3|-|TRBV11-2
CASSHGRGSSSTDTQYF
TGTGCCAGCAGCCACGGGAGGGGTAGCTCTAGCACAGATACGCAGTATTTT
>-|TRBJ2-1|-|TRBV28
CASSFPNSYNEQFF
TGTGCCAGCAGTTTCCCAAATTCCTACAATGAGCAGTTCTTC
>-|TRBJ2-2|-|TRBV5-4
CASSWETATGELFF
TGTGCCAGCAGCTGGGAGACTGCCACCGGGGAGCTGTTTTTT
>TRBD2|TRBJ2-3|-|TRBV29-1
CSVTGLAGGTDTQYF
TGCAGCGTTACCGGACTAGCGGGAGGCACAGATACGCAGTATTTT
>-|TRBJ2-1|-|TRBV9
CASSLGSSYNEQFF
TGTGCCAGCAGCCTCGGGAGCTCCTACAATGAGCAGTTCTTC
>-|TRBJ2-1|-|TRBV9
CASSVGEYNEQFF
TGTGCCAGCAGCGTAGGGGAATACAATGAGCAGTTCTTC
>TRBD2|TRBJ2-1|-|TRBV5-1
CASSLDLAGSSYNEQFF
TGCGCCAGCAGCTTAGACCTAGCGGGTAGCTCCTACAATGAGCAGTTCTTC
>-|TRBJ1-2|once|TRBV6-1
CASSLRIADDYGYTF
TGTGCCAGCAGTCTAAGGATAGCCGATGACTATGGCTACACCTTC
>-|TRBJ2-5|-|TRBV11-3
CASSPGGSQETQYF
TGTGCCAGCAGCCCCGGTGGCAGCCAAGAGACCCAGTACTTC
>-|TRBJ2-1|-|TRBV25-1
CARWGVANEQFF
TGTGCCAGGTGGGGGGTGGCTAATGAGCAGTTCTTC
>TRBD1|TRBJ1-1|-|TRBV10-3
CAISEGDSEAFF
TGTGCCATCAGTGAAGGGGACAGCGAAGCTTTCTTT
>TRBD1|TRBJ2-5|-|TRBV9
CASSGTTGAQETQYF
TGTGCCAGCAGCGGAACGACAGGGGCCCAAGAGACCCAGTACTTC
>-|TRBJ2-5|-|TRBV7-3
CASSFGSTETQYF
TGTGCCAGCAGCTTCGGCAGTACAGAGACCCAGTACTTC
>-|TRBJ1-1|once|TRBV9
CASSPRVDSTEAFF
TGTGCCAGCAGCCCGCGCGTAGACAGCACTGAAGCTTTCTTT
>TRBD1|TRBJ2-7|-|TRBV9
CASSPSLDRGGYEQYF
TGTGCCAGCAGCCCTAGCCTCGACAGGGGGGGGTACGAGCAGTACTTC
>TRBD1|TRBJ2-1|-|TRBV19
CASSGATGARGEQFF
TGTGCCAGTAGTGGGGCAACAGGGGCCAGGGGGGAGCAGTTCTTC
>-|TRBJ2-7|-|TRBV28
CASSADSSYEQYF
TGTGCCAGCAGCGCCGACAGCTCCTACGAGCAGTACTTC
>-|TRBJ2-2|-|TRBV28
CASSSQNTGELFF
TGTGCCAGCAGTTCTCAGAACACCGGGGAGCTGTTTTTT
>TRBD2|TRBJ2-1|-|TRBV11-3
CASSPRAGLNEQFF
TGTGCCAGCAGTCCCAGAGCGGGGCTCAATGAGCAGTTCTTC